A selection of T cell receptor beta chains follows, all from one sample in a study of cytomegalovirus exposure and HLA in healthy donors. Clones were sequenced by immunoSEQ multiplex PCR, and TCRdb holds only the in-frame ones, with some missing. The table records about 170,000 clones, about nine tenths of them present only once. The sequenced sample was PBMCs. These receptors originate from a man between 18 and 29 years old in good health and CMV-seropositive. Each CDR3 is given with its conserved first and last residue.

v_gene: TRBV27; CDR3aa: CASSLRPSRLGQYF
v_gene: TRBV10-3; CDR3aa: CAISESQQGSQPQHF
v_gene: TRBV29-1; CDR3aa: CSAHRGLLMNTEAFF
v_gene: TRBV19; CDR3aa: CASSTRRQINQPQHF
v_gene: TRBV19; CDR3aa: CASEPDSHTEAFF
v_gene: TRBV19; CDR3aa: CASSITAGYGYTF
v_gene: TRBV7-2; CDR3aa: CASSTTGPATGELFF
v_gene: TRBV27; CDR3aa: CASSPLALPQETQYF
v_gene: TRBV7-2; CDR3aa: CASSLTTGGLNSYEQYF
v_gene: TRBV7-2; CDR3aa: CASSLEGTVTF
v_gene: TRBV28; CDR3aa: CASSFYPGSQETQYF
v_gene: TRBV21-1; CDR3aa: CASSKTVALAGNQDTQYF
v_gene: TRBV7-3; CDR3aa: CASSPGGELFF
v_gene: TRBV7-3; CDR3aa: CASSLRSDVPSEQFF
v_gene: TRBV7-3; CDR3aa: CASSDSQSSTDTQYF
v_gene: TRBV25-1; CDR3aa: CASSEYRRAGGLNEQFF
v_gene: TRBV5-1; CDR3aa: CASSLGGGGTEAFF
v_gene: TRBV7-8; CDR3aa: CASSRGGYEQYF